The present TCR beta chain was sequenced within a study of CD8 T cells in Susac syndrome. Study findings and constraints: Susac syndrome CD4+ T cell repertoires showed no clonal expansion.

This clonotype has just one count. The antigen remains unidentified. Both CD4+ and CD8+ T cells were negatively isolated, and TEMRA cells underwent FACS enrichment. Germline lookup yields CDR1 MDHEN and CDR2 SYDVKM. This CDR3 has 17 residues. With 8 bases clipped from V and 0 bases from J, the junction kept 11 bases outside the gene matches. With random hexamers, reverse transcription was performed on about 0.5 to 1 ug of RNA. TCR beta CDR3 was amplified by immunoSEQ covering 54 Vbeta and 13 Jbeta. TCRdb analysed the immunoSEQ multiplex PCR reads with MiXCR anew, one entry per CDR3 protein. The data show around 170,000 distinct CDR3 sequences, roughly 95% seen once.

Input material: CD4+ T cells from PBMCs. This receptor was obtained from a human donor with Susac syndrome. The chain is built from TRBV28 and TRBJ2-3; TRBD2 aligns across 10 bases. The CDR3 bases are TGTGCCAGCTGGGGTAGCGGGGGGCCAGCTAGCACAGATACGCAGTATTTT. Translating it yields CASWGSGGPASTDTQYF.